The 11 T cell receptor beta chains below all came from one sample that was sequenced in a study of regulatory T cells in long-lasting Graves disease. Time point reported: newly diagnosed GD, antithyroid drugs for less than 3 months. Scientists built the TCR library using RNA that was extracted from PBMCs. With iRepertoire HTBI primers and Arm-PCR of CDR3 regions, TCR beta libraries were built. A single record per CDR3 protein comes from TCRdb applying MiXCR to the multiplex PCR reads. The table includes about 540,000 distinct CDR3 sequences, roughly 14% detected once. The sample was also linked to a second study, of T cells in Graves' hyperthyroidism and ophthalmopathy.

The sample was peripheral blood mononuclear cells (PBMCs), taken at new diagnosis, from a patient treated with antithyroid drugs. These receptors were collected from a man aged 25 to 40 with Graves disease.

The chain uses TRBV7-2 and TRBJ2-3; D could derive from TRBD1 or TRBD2 (5 bases each). The end of the DNA fits TRBJ2-7 better, so the J call may be wrong. The germline V gene has CDR1 SGHTA and CDR2 FQGNSA. CDR3 length: 14 amino acids. The CDR3 is CASSSAGTNYEQYF. CDR3 in DNA: TGTGCCAGCAGCTCCGCCGGGACCAACTACGAGCAGTACTTC.

This clonotype was detected ten times or more. The V and J genes are TRBV28 and TRBJ2-7, with D perhaps matching TRBD2 (6 bases). This CDR3 has 12 amino acids. CDR1 is MDHEN and CDR2 is SYDVKM in the germline V gene. V dropped 6 bases and J dropped 4 bases, with 10 bases sitting between them. CDR3 sequence (DNA): TGTGCCAGCAGCTTCCGGGGGTACGAGCAGTACTTC. Its translation: CASSFRGYEQYF.

This clonotype was recorded many times. At one of its ends the junction is not consistent with the germline gene, which may arise from a read error. The chain uses TRBV12-3 or TRBV12-4 and TRBJ2-2; D is undetermined. This CDR3 is 16 amino acids long. Written as DNA, the CDR3 is TGTGCCAACAGTTACATCCTTTGGCAAAACACCGGGGAGCTGTTTTTT. Translated, it gives CANSYILWQNTGELFF.

This clonotype was observed at least ten times. The chain combines TRBV30 with TRBJ1-1, with D tentatively TRBD1 (6 bases). The length of the CDR3 is 15 residues. V lost 1 base to trimming and J lost 1 base, with 13 bases between them. Germline V gives CDR1 GTSNPN, CDR2 SVGIG (reference sequence). The CDR3 region has the DNA TGTGCCTGGAGTGATGATGAGGGGGGGAACACTGAAGCTTTCTTT. It encodes CAWSDDEGGNTEAFF.

The sample holds many counts of this clonotype. This chain links TRBV6-1 with TRBJ2-3, with no clear D. The CDR3 has 14 amino acids. Trimming pared 5 bases from V and 3 bases from J, leaving 12 bases between. The germline V gene has CDR1 MNHNS and CDR2 SASEGT. The CDR3 DNA reads TGTGCCAGCAGTAAATTAGACCCTACAGATACGCAGTATTTT. Translating it yields CASSKLDPTDTQYF.

This chain connects TRBV19 to TRBJ2-7; weak D call: TRBD2 (6 bases). This CDR3 has 13 residues. The V end was cut by 6 bases, the J end by 4 bases, with 13 bases between. Germline V gene lookup returns CDR1 LNHDA and CDR2 SQIVND (reference sequence). CDR3 protein: CASRLTRGYEQYF. The CDR3 DNA reads as TGTGCCAGTAGATTGACTAGAGGGTACGAGCAGTACTTC.

This clonotype was seen at least ten times. V is TRBV6-5 and J is TRBJ1-5, with D possibly being TRBD1 (6 bases). Per the germline V gene, CDR1 is MNHEY and CDR2 is SVGAGI. The V end was cut by 4 bases, the J end by 0 bases, with 19 bases between. CDR3 length: 18 residues. CDR3 region: CASSSQRHRDTSNQPQHF. The CDR3 region has the DNA TGTGCCAGCAGTTCCCAACGTCACCGGGACACTAGCAATCAGCCCCAGCATTTT.

This clonotype was counted many times. J is TRBJ2-3 and V is TRBV11-2; D not resolved. There are 14 residues in the CDR3. Trimming shortened V by 5 bases and J by 14 bases, and 23 bases separated the two germline ends. In germline, CDR1 is SGHAT, CDR2 FQNNGV. Written as DNA, the CDR3 is TGTGCCAGCAGCGATTCCCTGATGGGGTCCCAACTGTATTTT. Its translation: CASSDSLMGSQLYF.

In its sample, this clonotype was seen many times. V gene TRBV7-2 combines with J gene TRBJ2-5; no clear D gene. The length of the CDR3 is 12 residues. In germline, CDR1 is SGHTA, CDR2 FQGNSA. Deletions cut 8 bases from V and 4 bases from J, with 11 bases between. The CDR3 sequence is CASGQWGETQYF. Here the CDR3 DNA reads TGTGCCAGCGGCCAATGGGGAGAGACCCAGTACTTC.

This clonotype was observed at least ten times. The V gene is TRBV11-2, the J gene TRBJ2-1; 7 bases are shared with TRBD2. The CDR3 runs 16 residues. J gave up 7 bases and V 5 bases, and 14 bases lay outside the gene matches. Germline lookup yields CDR1 SGHAT and CDR2 FQNNGV. This CDR3 reads CASSKVGGSLENEQFF. Written as DNA, the CDR3 is TGTGCCAGCAGCAAGGTGGGCGGGAGTTTGGAGAATGAGCAGTTCTTC.

The chain combines TRBV6-2 or TRBV6-3 with TRBJ1-2, with TRBD1 identical over 10 bases. J was trimmed by 6 bases and V by 0 bases; bases with no gene match: 7. CDR3 size: 16 residues. Germline CDR1 reads MNHEY; CDR2 reads SVGEGT. The CDR3 here is CASSYSDRGRSHGYTF. CDR3 in DNA: TGTGCCAGCAGTTACTCTGACAGGGGGCGGTCTCATGGCTACACCTTC.